This TCR beta chain was sequenced during a study of vaccination effects on CD4 cells after COVID-19 (dated by TCRdb to the early 2020s). Study-level background: Each participant received two doses of an mRNA SARS-CoV-2 vaccine, either BNT162b2 or mRNA-1273. In both COVID-19 convalescent patients and infection-naive vaccine recipients, the study compared SARS-CoV-2 spike-specific CD4+ TCR repertoires from before mRNA vaccination with those from after it. Altogether, 10 COVID-19 convalescent patients and a few SARS-CoV-2-naive healthy vaccine recipients made up the full study. The Oncomine TCR Beta short-read assay on an Illumina iSeq 100 was used to sequence cultures from other donors in the study. Findings and caveats that apply to the study as a whole: Clones induced by infection and clones induced by vaccination both contracted markedly at late timepoints after vaccination, which fits with T cell responses waning over time. The study was limited by a small number of convalescent patients, and early post-infection timepoints were lacking. In healthy vaccine recipients, vaccine-induced clones were almost all SARS-CoV-2 mono-reactive, with only 1 of 255 being cross-reactive with common cold coronaviruses.

To identify antigen-specific CD4+ T cell clonotypes by their expansion, the ViraFEST assay first stimulated PBMC with viral peptide pools and then applied TCR sequencing. After 10 days of culture, CD4+ T cells were isolated with the EasySep CD4+ T cell isolation kit. The absence of prior SARS-CoV-2 infection in healthy vaccine recipients was confirmed by negative nucleocapsid antibodies before and after vaccination. Around 2 million PBMC per well were cultured in IMDM with about 4.8% human AB serum, roughly 10 IU/ml IL-2 and gentamicin, plus 10 ug/ml peptides. On days 3 and 7, half of the culture medium was replaced with fresh IL-2-containing medium. Unless noted otherwise, every peptide stimulation condition was grown in triplicate wells. Using Ficoll-Paque Plus gradient centrifugation, PBMC were separated from whole blood and then either used fresh or cryopreserved at -140C. The spike proteins of SARS-CoV-2 and of the common cold coronaviruses HCoV-NL63, HCoV-OC43 and HCoV-229E were spanned by overlapping peptide pools. The QIAamp micro DNA kit was used to extract genomic DNA from the cultured CD4+ T cells.

Details on this clone: There is no known antigen for this receptor. No base qualities exist here, and no much larger clone lies one base off it.

The receptor library was made with the immunoSEQ multiplex PCR assay. DNA from the CD4+ T cells that had been cultured and isolated underwent TCR beta CDR3 sequencing. Under the source paper's analysis protocol: Non-productive TCR sequences were removed, reads were trimmed to the CDR3 region, and CDR3s of at least 7 amino acids were retained. Antigen-specific clonotypes were identified with the MANAFEST web app by comparing expansion in peptide wells against reference cultures. To count as positive, a clone had to show expansion at FDR<0.05 compared with the reference and with all other wells, an odds ratio above 5, and a frequency above 0.1% in two replicate wells. A clonotype was defined as cross-reactive if the clonotype was significantly expanded both in SARS-CoV-2 spike wells and in at least one common cold coronavirus spike condition. CDR3 similarity was assessed by Levenshtein distance with the stringdist R package, and unrooted trees were built with ape in R 3.6.1. In TCRdb, the immuneACCESS table is reduced to in-frame sequences with V and J assigned. These tables do not hold every clone; where another copy was compared, an unresolved V gene accounts for under half, and the others remain unexplained. D and trimming were read from the DNA, whereas the V and J calls and clone size are those reported in that table. The sample table lists tens of thousands of clones, 80% to 90% of them with a count of one. About 2.7% of the sample is taken by the ten largest.

CDR1 MNHEY and CDR2 SVGEGT are derived from the germline V gene. The CDR3 measures 16 amino acids from cysteine to phenylalanine. Left in the record is the CDR3 DNA by itself, 48 bases read in frame from the first base. V is cut by 4 bases and J by 3 bases, and the space between the germline ends is 18 bases. Rearrangement joined TRBV6-2 or TRBV6-3 to TRBJ1-1; a tentative D call is TRBD1 (5 bases match). Sequences were derived from CD4+ T cells from PBMCs cultured with HCoV-229E spike peptides, sampled before COVID-19 vaccination. The label giving this sample's cell subset or site can be read as: HCoV-229E spike overlapping peptide pool stimulation. This clonotype was obtained from a human donor who received a COVID-19 vaccine. The nucleotide sequence reads TGTGCCAGCAGTTCGCTCATCAGGGTAGAGGACACTGAAGCTTTCTTT. The translation is CASSSLIRVEDTEAFF.